Following are 15 T cell receptor beta chains from one sample sequenced in a study of blood T cell repertoires in COVID-19. Profiling relied on immunoSEQ multiplex PCR, and the TCRdb table lists in-frame clones only, not all of them. The data show about 200,000 clones, approximately 80% seen once. Sequenced: peripheral blood. These receptor sequences come from a human donor in a cohort sampled during active COVID-19.

This sequence joins TRBV28 and TRBJ1-2, with D unresolved. In germline, CDR1 is MDHEN, CDR2 SYDVKM. Trimming cost V 7 bases and J 4 bases, with 16 bases left between them. The CDR3 loop spans 14 amino acids. This CDR3 is CASIGLSPPYGYTF. The DNA of the CDR3 is TGTGCCAGCATCGGTTTGAGTCCCCCCTATGGCTACACCTTC.

The chain joins TRBV6-4 to TRBJ2-1, with 11 nucleotides matching TRBD2. CDR1 is MRHNA, CDR2 SNTAGT, per germline. J was trimmed by 8 bases and V by 7 bases; bases with no gene match: 7. The CDR3 covers 14 residues. The CDR3 DNA follows: TGTGCCAGCAAGGAGCTAGCGGGGGGCTATGAGCAGTTCTTC. Amino acids: CASKELAGGYEQFF.

This clone was observed a single time. The chain couples TRBV6-4 to TRBJ2-1; TRBD1 aligns across 8 bases. Germline CDR1 and CDR2: MRHNA and SNTAGT. This CDR3 is 15 amino acids long. V shed 3 bases and J 5 bases; nucleotides not matched to a gene: 6. CDR3 DNA: TGTGCCAGCAGTGAGGACAGGGAGTCCGACAATGAGCAGTTCTTC. This encodes CASSEDRESDNEQFF.

The gene calls are TRBV7-9 and TRBJ2-7; 8 nucleotides line up with TRBD1. CDR3 length: 15 residues. CDR1 and CDR2 from the germline V gene are SEHNR and FQNEAQ (reference sequence). The V segment lost 2 bases and the J segment 3 bases; nucleotides outside the gene matches: 6. In DNA form, the CDR3 reads TGTGCCAGCAGCTTACCGGGACAGGCTATCTACGAGCAGTACTTC. Protein sequence: CASSLPGQAIYEQYF.

This chain uses TRBV28 with TRBJ2-7; D is possibly TRBD1 (5 bases). Trimming removed 6 bases from V and 2 bases from J, with 11 bases in between. This CDR3 spans 13 amino acids. The germline V gene has CDR1 MDHEN and CDR2 SYDVKM. CDR3 in amino acids: CASRQRGTYEQYF. CDR3 sequence (DNA): TGTGCCAGCAGACAAAGGGGTACCTACGAGCAGTACTTC.

CDR3 nucleotide sequence: TGTGCCAGCAGTGGCCCCGGACAGGTCTCCTACAATGAGCAGTTCTTC. This codes for CASSGPGQVSYNEQFF. The gene calls are TRBV27 and TRBJ2-1; 7 positions match TRBD1. V lost 5 bases and J lost 0; bases outside the gene matches: 7. CDR1 and CDR2 (germline): MNHEY, SMNVEV (reference sequence). The CDR3 sequence is 16 residues long.

V usage is TRBV24-1 and J usage is TRBJ1-2; TRBD1 is a possible D gene (6 bases). The germline V gene encodes CDR1 KGHDR and CDR2 SFDVKD. V lost 4 bases and J 4 bases, leaving 12 bases between the germline ends. This CDR3 comprises 14 residues. CDR3 nucleotide sequence: TGTGCCACCAGTGACAGAACAGGGTTCTATGGCTACACCTTC. Translation: CATSDRTGFYGYTF.

The chain combines TRBV6-5 with TRBJ1-4; unclear D gene. Germline V gene sequence: CDR1 MNHEY, CDR2 SVGAGI. V lost 2 bases and J 0 bases, leaving 10 bases between the germline ends. There are 16 residues in the CDR3. Here the CDR3 reads CASSYKRRATNEKLFF. In DNA, the CDR3 is TGTGCCAGCAGTTACAAGAGGAGAGCAACTAATGAAAAACTGTTTTTT.

This sequence joins TRBV7-9 and TRBJ1-5; D call uncertain. Per germline, CDR1 SEHNR and CDR2 FQNEAQ (reference sequence). CDR3 length: 15 residues. V shed 3 bases and J shed 2 bases, with 11 bases lying between them. The CDR3 DNA sequence: TGTGCCAGCAGCTTCGGGGATTCCGGCAATCAGCCCCAGCATTTT. Protein sequence: CASSFGDSGNQPQHF.

The chain recombines TRBV11-2 with TRBJ2-3, with a possible D match to TRBD2 (5 bases). Germline values: CDR1 SGHAT, CDR2 FQNNGV. This CDR3 spans 14 amino acids. With 1 base removed from V and 4 bases from J, the gap between germline ends came to 9 bases. CDR3 coding DNA: TGTGCCAGCAGCTTAGGCGGAGGACCAGATACGCAGTATTTT. As protein: CASSLGGGPDTQYF.

The chain joins TRBV6-5 to TRBJ2-6, with TRBD1 identical over 7 bases. CDR3 length: 14 amino acids. The germline V gene has CDR1 MNHEY and CDR2 SVGAGI. The V segment lost 10 bases and the J segment 3 bases; nucleotides outside the gene matches: 6. DNA for the CDR3: TGTGCCATTAGGGGGCTCCATGGGGCCAACGTCCTGACTTTC. Its translation: CAIRGLHGANVLTF.

The chain combines TRBV7-2 with TRBJ2-3; 13 bases fit TRBD2. Trimming cost V 4 bases and J 5 bases; bases outside gene matches: 6. Per the germline V gene, CDR1 is SGHTA and CDR2 is FQGNSA. The CDR3 extends over 16 amino acids. Here the CDR3 reads CASSWTSGREGDTQYF. In nucleotides, the CDR3 is TGTGCCAGCAGCTGGACTAGCGGGAGAGAAGGAGATACGCAGTATTTT. Full variable domain (missing parts from reference TRBV7-2 and TRBJ2-3): GAGVSQSPSNKVTEKGKDVELRCDPISGHTALYWYRQSLGQGLEFLIYFQGNSAPDKSGLPSDRFSAERTGGSVSTLTIQRTQQEDSAVYLCASSWTSGREGDTQYFGPGTRLTVL.

V usage is TRBV19 and J usage is TRBJ2-1, with 9 bases fitting TRBD1. Germline V lookup: CDR1 LNHDA, CDR2 SQIVND (reference sequence). This CDR3 is built from 14 residues. V gave up 7 bases and J gave up 6 bases; unmatched junction bases: 7. CDR3 amino acids: CASTRDREGNEQFF. CDR3 coding DNA: TGTGCCAGTACGAGGGACAGGGAAGGCAATGAGCAGTTCTTC.

The V call is TRBV18, the J call TRBJ1-6; D is ambiguous. Looked up from germline, CDR1 is KGHSH and CDR2 is LQKENI. CDR3 length: 15 residues. V was clipped by 3 bases and J by 10 bases, with 16 bases between them. The CDR3 coding sequence is TGTGCCAGCTCACCCCCGGGTACAGCGGGATCACCCCTCCACTTT. This codes for CASSPPGTAGSPLHF.

This clone occurred once. CDR3 sequence reads: CASSPFTTGDEAFF. The CDR3 DNA reads TGTGCCAGCTCACCATTTACAACAGGAGATGAAGCTTTCTTT. The chain links TRBV18 to TRBJ1-1, with D possibly TRBD1 on 5 matching bases. The ends were cut back, 2 bases at V and 7 bases at J, with 14 bases in the middle. The CDR3 runs to 14 residues. Germline V gene data show CDR1 as KGHSH and CDR2 as LQKENI.